Reported below is one TCR beta chain. The clone's antigen remains unknown. No much larger clone exists at a distance of one base, and base qualities are not known. TCRbeta CDR3 regions were amplified from genomic DNA using the immunoSEQ Assay, a bias-controlled multiplex PCR. Per the authors' processing: Within the assay, amplification of reference gene primers was used to estimate how many nucleated cells each sample contained. To quantify the absolute abundance of each unique TCRbeta CDR3 rearrangement, sequence reads were collapsed and filtered. For each sample, productive Simpson clonality was calculated by taking the square root of Simpson's diversity index across productive rearrangements. TCRdb holds this immuneACCESS table with in-frame rearrangements only. Some clones are missing; in checked studies, unresolved V genes explain under half, and the rest has no known cause. V and J calls and clone size are those listed in that table; D and trimming were worked out from the DNA. Recorded for this sample are about 82,000 clones; about 80% of them occurred a single time. Approximately 12% of the sample rests with the top ten.

The collaborating institutions used their own protocols to collect whole blood in K2EDTA tubes. For TCRbeta analysis, collaborators shipped samples as frozen whole blood, isolated PBMCs, or DNA extracted from either of those sample types. The data were obtained in a study of blood T cell repertoires in COVID-19 (dated by TCRdb to 2020 to 2021). For the study in its entirety: Collaborator samples came from the United States, Italy and Spain and covered acute and convalescent phases of COVID-19. Samples came from the ongoing ImmuneRACE study (first 160 participants) plus 1,254 subjects from 6 global collaborators. The repertoires were made available in a free public database intended to serve as a resource for research on the immune response to SARS-CoV-2. Deeply sampled blood TCRbeta repertoires from subjects exposed to, actively infected with, or recovered from COVID-19 were included in the dataset. Where available, HLA class I and class II types were taken from metadata supplied by the sample provider and were not determined by assay-based typing. Nearly every sample came with metadata listing a de-identified subject ID, COVID-19 status, age in years and sex. The material from the prospective study consisted of cDNA or gDNA derived from T cells, B-cell-depleted T cells, or PBMCs. The research as a whole found: Clinical and demographic metadata were provided uncurated, with the amount varying by source and participant.

For CDR1 and CDR2, the germline V gene (reference sequence) lists SGHNT and YYREEE. Trimming removed 2 bases from V and 1 base from J, leaving 15 bases between the germline ends. The CDR3, cysteine through phenylalanine, is 16 amino acids long. Solely the CDR3 DNA is kept, with 48 bases framed from the first base. Sequencing was performed on peripheral blood. This TCR was sampled from a woman aged 40 to 50 with active or convalescent COVID-19. Recombination connected TRBV5-4 to TRBJ1-1, with the identity of the D gene unclear. CDR3 sequence: CASSLMRVEWNTEAFF. The base sequence is TGTGCCAGCAGCTTAATGAGAGTTGAGTGGAACACTGAAGCTTTCTTT.